This T cell receptor (beta chain) was captured by sequencing in a study of breast tumors, draining lymph nodes, adjacent tissues. General study points: Tumors had less TCR diversity than lymph nodes, more than nontumor tissue.

Trimming cost V 7 bases and J 5 bases; bases outside gene matches: 7. Looked up from germline, CDR1 is MDHEN and CDR2 is SYDVKM. This CDR3 spans 14 amino acids. TCRdb re-called the multiplex PCR reads with MiXCR, one entry per CDR3 protein. The profile shows around 130,000 distinct CDR3 sequences, less than 25% of them singletons. Samples came from axillary lymph nodes draining the breast cancer. The table lists this clonotype with many counts. The antigen is undetermined. V usage is TRBV28 and J usage is TRBJ2-7; TRBD2 agrees at 11 bases. The receptor was derived from a female donor with breast cancer. Some clones in this sample may be carry-over from other donors' samples. Material for sequencing was axillary lymph node tissue. This CDR3 is CASNVAGGPNEQYF. CDR3 in DNA: TGTGCCAGCAACGTAGCGGGAGGGCCTAACGAGCAGTACTTC.